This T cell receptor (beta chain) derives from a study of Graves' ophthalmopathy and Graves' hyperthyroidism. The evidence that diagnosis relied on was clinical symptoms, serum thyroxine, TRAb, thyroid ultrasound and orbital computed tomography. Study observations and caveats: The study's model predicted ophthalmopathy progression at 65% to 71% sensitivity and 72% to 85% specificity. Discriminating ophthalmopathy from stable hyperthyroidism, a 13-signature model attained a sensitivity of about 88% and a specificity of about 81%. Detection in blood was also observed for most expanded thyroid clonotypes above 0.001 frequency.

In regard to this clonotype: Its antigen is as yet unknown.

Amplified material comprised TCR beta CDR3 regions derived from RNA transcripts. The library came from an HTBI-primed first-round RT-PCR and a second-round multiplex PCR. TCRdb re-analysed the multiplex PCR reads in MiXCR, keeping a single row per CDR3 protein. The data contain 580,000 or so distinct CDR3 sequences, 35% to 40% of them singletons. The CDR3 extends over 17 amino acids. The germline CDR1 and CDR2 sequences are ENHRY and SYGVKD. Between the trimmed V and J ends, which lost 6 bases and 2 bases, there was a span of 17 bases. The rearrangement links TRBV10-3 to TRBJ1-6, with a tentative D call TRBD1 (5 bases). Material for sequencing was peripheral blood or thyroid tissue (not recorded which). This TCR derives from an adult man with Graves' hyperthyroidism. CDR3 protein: CAIRPTSGGTYNSPLHF. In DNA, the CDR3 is TGTGCCATCAGACCAACTAGCGGGGGGACCTATAATTCACCCCTCCACTTT.